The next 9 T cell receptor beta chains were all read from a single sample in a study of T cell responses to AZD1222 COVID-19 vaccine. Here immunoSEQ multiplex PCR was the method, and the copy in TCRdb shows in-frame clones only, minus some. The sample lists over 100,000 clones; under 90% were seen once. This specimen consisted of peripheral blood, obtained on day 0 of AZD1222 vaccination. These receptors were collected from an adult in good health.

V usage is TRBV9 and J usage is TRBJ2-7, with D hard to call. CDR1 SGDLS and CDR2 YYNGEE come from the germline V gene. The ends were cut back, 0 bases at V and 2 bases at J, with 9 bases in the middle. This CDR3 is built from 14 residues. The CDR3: CASSVDPSTYEQYF. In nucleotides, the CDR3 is TGTGCCAGCAGCGTAGACCCCTCGACCTACGAGCAGTACTTC.

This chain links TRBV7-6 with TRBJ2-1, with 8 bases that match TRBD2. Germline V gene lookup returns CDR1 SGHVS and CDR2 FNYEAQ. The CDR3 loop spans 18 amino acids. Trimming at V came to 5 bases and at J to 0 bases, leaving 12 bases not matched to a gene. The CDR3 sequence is CASSVDRGGGPSYNEQFF. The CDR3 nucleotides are TGTGCCAGCAGCGTGGATCGGGGCGGGGGGCCCTCCTACAATGAGCAGTTCTTC.

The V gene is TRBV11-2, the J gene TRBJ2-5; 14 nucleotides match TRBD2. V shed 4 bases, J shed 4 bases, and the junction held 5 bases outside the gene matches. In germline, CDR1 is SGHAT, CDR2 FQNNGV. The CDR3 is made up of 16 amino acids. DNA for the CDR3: TGTGCCAGCAGCTCAAGGACTAGCGGGGGGCCAGAGACCCAGTACTTC. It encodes CASSSRTSGGPETQYF.

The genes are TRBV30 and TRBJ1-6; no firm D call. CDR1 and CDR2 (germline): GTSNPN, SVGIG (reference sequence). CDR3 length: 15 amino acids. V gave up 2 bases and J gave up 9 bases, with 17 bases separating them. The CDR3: CAWSPFTPGGSPLHF. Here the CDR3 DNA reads TGTGCCTGGAGTCCATTTACCCCCGGCGGTTCACCCCTCCACTTT.

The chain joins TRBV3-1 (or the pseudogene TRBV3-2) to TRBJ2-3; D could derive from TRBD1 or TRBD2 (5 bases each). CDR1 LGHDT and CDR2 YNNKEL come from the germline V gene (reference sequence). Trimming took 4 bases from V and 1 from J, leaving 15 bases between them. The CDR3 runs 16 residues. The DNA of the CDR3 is TGTGCCAGCAGCCGCGACGGGACCCGGCGCACAGATACGCAGTATTTT. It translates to CASSRDGTRRTDTQYF.

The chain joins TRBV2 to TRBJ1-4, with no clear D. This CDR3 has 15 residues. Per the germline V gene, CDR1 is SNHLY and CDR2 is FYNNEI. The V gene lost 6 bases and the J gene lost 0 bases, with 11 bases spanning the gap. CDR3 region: CASRPTGTTNEKLFF. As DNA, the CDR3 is TGTGCCAGCAGGCCCACCGGGACAACTAATGAAAAACTGTTTTTT.

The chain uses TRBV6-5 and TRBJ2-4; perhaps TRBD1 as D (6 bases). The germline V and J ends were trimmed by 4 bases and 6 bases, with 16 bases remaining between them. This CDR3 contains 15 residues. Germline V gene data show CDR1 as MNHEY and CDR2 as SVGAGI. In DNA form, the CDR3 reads TGTGCCAGCAGTTCCCAACGTGGACAGAGAAACATTCAGTACTTC. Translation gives CASSSQRGQRNIQYF.

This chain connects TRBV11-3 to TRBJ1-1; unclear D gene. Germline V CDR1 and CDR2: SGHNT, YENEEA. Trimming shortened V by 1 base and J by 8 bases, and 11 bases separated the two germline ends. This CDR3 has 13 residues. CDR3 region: CASSLGPETEAFF. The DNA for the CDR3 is TGTGCCAGCAGCTTAGGGCCTGAGACCGAAGCTTTCTTT.

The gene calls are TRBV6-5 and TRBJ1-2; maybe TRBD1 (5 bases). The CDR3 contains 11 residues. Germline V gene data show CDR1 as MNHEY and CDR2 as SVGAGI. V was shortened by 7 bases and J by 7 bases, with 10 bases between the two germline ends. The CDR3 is CASNQGFGYTF. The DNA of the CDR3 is TGTGCCAGCAACCAGGGTTTTGGCTACACCTTC.